These 10 T cell receptor beta chains originate from one sample sequenced in a study of early T cells in non-severe SARS-CoV-2 infection. TCRdb re-derived calls from the 5' RACE reads in MiXCR, one entry per CDR3 protein. In the table there are under 85,000 distinct CDR3 sequences, approximately 13% of which are singletons. The sample consisted of whole blood. These receptors were obtained from an adult who was a healthcare worker with PCR-confirmed SARS-CoV-2 infection or an uninfected control (not recorded which).

This clonotype has only a few counts. The rearrangement uses TRBV7-2 and TRBJ2-1, with no clear D. V lost 2 bases and J 0 bases, leaving 11 bases between the germline ends. Germline lookup yields CDR1 SGHTA and CDR2 FQGNSA. This CDR3 spans 16 amino acids. CDR3 sequence (DNA): TGTGCCAGCAGCTTAACTTTTGTTGGCTCCTACAATGAGCAGTTCTTC. Amino acid sequence: CASSLTFVGSYNEQFF.

This clonotype was detected many times. The rearrangement links TRBV29-1 to TRBJ2-1; 9 nucleotides agree with TRBD1. V lost 3 bases and J lost 8; bases outside the gene matches: 8. CDR3 length: 14 amino acids. Germline V gene data show CDR1 as SQVTM and CDR2 as ANQGSEA. CDR3 sequence: CSVDYRGREDEQFF. The CDR3 region has the DNA TGCAGCGTTGACTACAGGGGGCGTGAGGATGAGCAGTTCTTC.

This clonotype has just a few counts. The chain employs TRBV10-3 and TRBJ1-5, with 7 bases aligning to TRBD1. Germline assignment: CDR1 ENHRY and CDR2 SYGVKD. J gave up 1 base and V 2 bases, and 5 bases lay outside the gene matches. The CDR3 runs to 16 residues. This CDR3 is CAISETGTESNQPQHF. CDR3 in DNA: TGTGCCATCAGTGAGACCGGGACAGAGAGCAATCAGCCCCAGCATTTT.

This clonotype was detected a few times. This rearrangement joins TRBV12-3 or TRBV12-4 to TRBJ2-3; 11 bases align to TRBD2. The V and J ends lost 6 bases and 2 bases, in that order; junction bases with no gene match: 4. The CDR3 totals 15 residues. The CDR3 region is CASSQLAGDTDTQYF. DNA for the CDR3: TGTGCCAGCAGCCAACTAGCGGGGGACACAGATACGCAGTATTTT.

J is TRBJ1-5 and V is TRBV18, with D perhaps TRBD1 (5 bases). The CDR3 contains 11 residues. The germline CDR1 and CDR2 sequences are KGHSH and LQKENI. V was clipped by 8 bases and J by 8 bases, with 10 bases between them. CDR3 loop: CASPQGKPQHF. For the CDR3, the DNA is TGTGCCAGCCCCCAGGGCAAGCCCCAGCATTTT.

The V gene is TRBV29-1, the J gene TRBJ2-5, with D perhaps TRBD2 (5 bases). Germline V CDR1 and CDR2: SQVTM, ANQGSEA. The CDR3 spans 10 residues. Trimming took off 8 bases at V and 3 bases at J, with 7 bases between the two ends. DNA of the CDR3: TGCAGCACCGGGAAAGAGACCCAGTACTTC. This gives the protein CSTGKETQYF.

The chain combines TRBV9 with TRBJ2-2, with D hard to call. This CDR3 is built from 14 residues. Trimming shortened V by 0 bases and J by 2 bases, and 5 bases separated the two germline ends. CDR1 SGDLS and CDR2 YYNGEE come from the germline V gene. The CDR3 sequence: CASSVGANTGELFF. CDR3 coding DNA: TGTGCCAGCAGCGTAGGGGCTAACACCGGGGAGCTGTTTTTT.

This clonotype was seen at least ten times. The chain links TRBV30 to TRBJ1-3; D remains ambiguous. V dropped 4 bases and J dropped 0 bases, with 4 bases sitting between them. This CDR3 contains 12 residues. Looked up from germline, CDR1 is GTSNPN and CDR2 is SVGIG (reference sequence). The CDR3 sequence: CAWTNSGNTIYF. In nucleotides, the CDR3 is TGTGCCTGGACAAACTCTGGAAACACCATATATTTT.

J is TRBJ2-3 and V is TRBV2; D may be TRBD1 (6 bases). The CDR3 runs to 13 residues. Germline V gene sequence: CDR1 SNHLY, CDR2 FYNNEI. Between the trimmed V and J ends, which lost 4 bases and 1 base, there was a span of 6 bases. CDR3 in amino acids: CASSGQGTDTQYF. The CDR3 nucleotides read TGTGCCAGCAGTGGACAGGGCACAGATACGCAGTATTTT.

The rearrangement links TRBV27 to TRBJ2-7, with TRBD1 matching 7 bases. The trim removed 5 bases at V and 3 bases at J, leaving 16 bases unmatched. There are 17 residues in the CDR3. Looked up from germline, CDR1 is MNHEY and CDR2 is SMNVEV (reference sequence). The CDR3 nucleotides are TGTGCCAGCAGTCCCTCACCCCCCTGGACAGGAAACTACGAGCAGTACTTC. This encodes CASSPSPPWTGNYEQYF.